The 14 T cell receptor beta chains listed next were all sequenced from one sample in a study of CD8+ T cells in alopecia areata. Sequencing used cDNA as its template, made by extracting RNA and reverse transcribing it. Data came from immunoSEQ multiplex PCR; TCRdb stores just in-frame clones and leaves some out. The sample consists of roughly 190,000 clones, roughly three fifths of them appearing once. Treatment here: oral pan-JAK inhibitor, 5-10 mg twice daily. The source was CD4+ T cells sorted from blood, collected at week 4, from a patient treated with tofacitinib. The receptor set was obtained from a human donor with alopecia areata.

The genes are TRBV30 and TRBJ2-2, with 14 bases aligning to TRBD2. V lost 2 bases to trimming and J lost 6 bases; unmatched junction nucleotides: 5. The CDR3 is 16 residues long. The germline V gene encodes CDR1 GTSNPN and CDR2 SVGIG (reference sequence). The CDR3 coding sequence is TGTGCCTGGAGTTCGGGACTAGCGGGAGTCCCCGGGGAGCTGTTTTTT. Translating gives CAWSSGLAGVPGELFF. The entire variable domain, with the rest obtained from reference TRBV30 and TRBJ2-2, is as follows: SQTIHQWPATLVQPVGSPLSLECTVEGTSNPNLYWYRQAAGRGLQLLFYSVGIGQISSEVPQNLSASRPQDRQFILSSKKLLLSDSGFYLCAWSSGLAGVPGELFFGEGSRLTVL.

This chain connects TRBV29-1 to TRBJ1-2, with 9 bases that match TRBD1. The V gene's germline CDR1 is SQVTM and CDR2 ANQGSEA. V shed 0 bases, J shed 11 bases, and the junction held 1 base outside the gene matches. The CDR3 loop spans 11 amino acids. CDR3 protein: CSVEEQGAYTF. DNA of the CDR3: TGCAGCGTTGAAGAACAGGGGGCATACACCTTC.

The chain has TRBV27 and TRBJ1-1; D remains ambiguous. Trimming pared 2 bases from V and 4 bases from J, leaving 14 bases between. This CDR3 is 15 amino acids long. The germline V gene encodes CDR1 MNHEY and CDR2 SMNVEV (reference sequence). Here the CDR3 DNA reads TGTGCCAGCAGTTTAAGTAAGGGCTTATTCACTGAAGCTTTCTTT. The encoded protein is CASSLSKGLFTEAFF.

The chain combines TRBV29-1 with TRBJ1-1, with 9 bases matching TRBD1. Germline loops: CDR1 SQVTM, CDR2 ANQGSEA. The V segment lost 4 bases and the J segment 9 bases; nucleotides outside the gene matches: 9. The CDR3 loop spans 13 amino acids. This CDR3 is CSVGWGQGQKAFF. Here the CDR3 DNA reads TGCAGCGTTGGCTGGGGACAGGGACAAAAAGCTTTCTTT.

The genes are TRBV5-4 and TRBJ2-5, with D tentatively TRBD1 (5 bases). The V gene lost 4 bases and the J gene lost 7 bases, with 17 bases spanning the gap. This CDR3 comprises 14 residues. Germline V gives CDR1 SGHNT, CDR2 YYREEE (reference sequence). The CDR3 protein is CASSGLQGVGTQYF. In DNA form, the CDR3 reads TGTGCCAGCAGCGGCCTCCAAGGGGTCGGGACCCAGTACTTC.

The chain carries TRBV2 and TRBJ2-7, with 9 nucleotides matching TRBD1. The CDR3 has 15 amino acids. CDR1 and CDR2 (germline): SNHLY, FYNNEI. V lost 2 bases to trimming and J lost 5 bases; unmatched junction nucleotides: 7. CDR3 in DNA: TGTGCCAGCAGTGAAATGGACAGGGGTCTAGACGAGCAGTACTTC. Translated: CASSEMDRGLDEQYF.

This CDR3 is CASSLTRTLSYNEQFF. The CDR3 nucleotides are TGTGCCAGCAGCTTAACAAGGACCCTCTCCTACAATGAGCAGTTCTTC. The V and J genes are TRBV7-3 and TRBJ2-1; D gene unclear. Germline CDR1 reads SGHTA; CDR2 reads FQGTGA. The CDR3 contains 16 residues. The V and J ends lost 0 bases and 0 bases respectively, with 9 bases between them.

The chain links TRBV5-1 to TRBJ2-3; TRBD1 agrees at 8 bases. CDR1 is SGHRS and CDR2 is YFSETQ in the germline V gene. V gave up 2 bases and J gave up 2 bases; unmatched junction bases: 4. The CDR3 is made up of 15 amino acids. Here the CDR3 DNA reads TGCGCCAGCAGCTTCCGGGACAGGTTCACAGATACGCAGTATTTT. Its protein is CASSFRDRFTDTQYF.

CDR3 amino acids: CAWSSSGSNQPQHF. The DNA for the CDR3 is TGTGCCTGGAGTTCCTCGGGTAGCAATCAGCCCCAGCATTTT. The chain uses TRBV30 and TRBJ1-5; D ambiguous. The CDR3 sequence is 14 residues long. Trimming removed 2 bases from V and 0 bases from J, with 8 bases in between. CDR1 and CDR2 (germline): GTSNPN, SVGIG (reference sequence).

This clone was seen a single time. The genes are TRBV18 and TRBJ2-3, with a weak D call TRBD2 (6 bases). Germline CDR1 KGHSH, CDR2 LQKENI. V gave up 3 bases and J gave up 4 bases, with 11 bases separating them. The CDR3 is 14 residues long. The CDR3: CASSPRREADTQYF. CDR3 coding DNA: TGTGCCAGCTCACCGCGAAGGGAGGCAGATACGCAGTATTTT.

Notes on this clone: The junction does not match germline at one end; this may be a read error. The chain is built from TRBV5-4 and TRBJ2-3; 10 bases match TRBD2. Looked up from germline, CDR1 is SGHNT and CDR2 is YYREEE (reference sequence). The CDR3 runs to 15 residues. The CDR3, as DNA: TGTGCCAACAGCCCAGCGGGAGGGATTGCAGATACGCAGTATTTT. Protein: CANSPAGGIADTQYF.

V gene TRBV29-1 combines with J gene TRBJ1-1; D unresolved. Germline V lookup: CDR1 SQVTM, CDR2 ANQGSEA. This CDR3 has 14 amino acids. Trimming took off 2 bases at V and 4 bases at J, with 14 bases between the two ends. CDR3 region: CSVESAGGRTEAFF. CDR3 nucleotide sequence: TGCAGCGTTGAAAGCGCAGGCGGACGCACTGAAGCTTTCTTT.

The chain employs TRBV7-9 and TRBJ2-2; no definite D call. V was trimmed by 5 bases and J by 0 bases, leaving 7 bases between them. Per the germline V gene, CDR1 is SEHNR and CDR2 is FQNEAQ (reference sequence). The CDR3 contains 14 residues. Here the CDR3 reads CASSHIANTGELFF. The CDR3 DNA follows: TGTGCCAGCAGCCATATCGCGAACACCGGGGAGCTGTTTTTT.

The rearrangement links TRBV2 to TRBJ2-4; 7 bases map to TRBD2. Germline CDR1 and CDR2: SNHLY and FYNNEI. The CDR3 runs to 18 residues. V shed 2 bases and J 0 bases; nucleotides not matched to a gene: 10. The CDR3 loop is CASSEILGGTLAKNIQYF. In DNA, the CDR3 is TGTGCCAGCAGTGAAATATTGGGAGGGACTCTAGCCAAAAACATTCAGTACTTC.